This record concerns one T cell receptor (beta chain) sequence. What it recognizes is unknown. The germline V gene has CDR1 SQVTM and CDR2 ANQGSEA. The CDR3 totals 12 residues. Trimming took 7 bases from V and 3 from J; bases not matched to a gene: 5. Prepared libraries of TCR beta cDNA carried unique molecular identifiers. TCRdb recomputed calls from the PCR reads with MiXCR, one row per CDR3 protein. The table shows roughly 180,000 distinct CDR3 sequences, with around 30% occurring only once. The data originate from a study of post-analysis software for immune sequencing data. General observations from the study: Elevated frequency relative to controls characterized roughly five TRBV segments in patients, TRBV5-6, TRBV5-1 and TRBV20-1 among them.

The sample was blood. This clonotype was obtained from a girl aged 10 to 17 with multiple sclerosis. The J gene is TRBJ1-2, the V gene TRBV29-1; 7 bases fit TRBD1. This CDR3 is CSAKQGDYGYTF. CDR3 DNA: TGCAGCGCAAAGCAGGGGGACTATGGCTACACCTTC.